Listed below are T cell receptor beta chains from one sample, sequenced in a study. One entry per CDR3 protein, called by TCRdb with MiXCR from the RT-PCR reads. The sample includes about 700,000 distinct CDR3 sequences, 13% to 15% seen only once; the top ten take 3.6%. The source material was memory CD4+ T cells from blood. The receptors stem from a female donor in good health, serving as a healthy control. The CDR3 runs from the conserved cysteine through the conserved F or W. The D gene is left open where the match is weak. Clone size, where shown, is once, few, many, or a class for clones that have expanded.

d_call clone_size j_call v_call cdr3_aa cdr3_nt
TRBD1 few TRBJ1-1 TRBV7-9 CASRPAGGSMNTEAFF TGTGCCAGCAGGCCCGCAGGGGGGAGTATGAACACTGAAGCTTTCTTT
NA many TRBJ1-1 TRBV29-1 CSGLIQNTEAFF TGCAGCGGCCTAATACAGAACACTGAAGCTTTCTTT
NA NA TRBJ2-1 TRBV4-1 CASSQGTSIYNEQFF TGCGCCAGCAGCCAAGGAACTTCTATCTACAATGAGCAGTTCTTC
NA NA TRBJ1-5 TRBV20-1 CSARDDFLNQPQHF TGCAGTGCTAGGGACGACTTCCTGAATCAGCCCCAGCATTTT
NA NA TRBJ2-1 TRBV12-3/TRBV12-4 CASSFSISGLLKQFF TGTGCCAGCAGTTTTTCGATTAGCGGTCTGTTGAAGCAGTTCTTC
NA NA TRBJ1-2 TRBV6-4 CASSEGPSKGYTF TGTGCCAGCAGCGAGGGCCCATCGAAGGGCTACACCTTC
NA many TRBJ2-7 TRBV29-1 CSVRSALTGNEQYF TGCAGCGTACGATCGGCCCTAACGGGGAACGAGCAGTACTTC
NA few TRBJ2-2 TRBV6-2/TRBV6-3 CASKTATGELFF TGTGCCAGCAAGACGGCCACCGGGGAGCTGTTTTTT
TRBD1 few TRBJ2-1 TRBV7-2 CASSLVGTEAYNEQFF TGTGCCAGCAGCTTAGTAGGGACAGAGGCCTACAATGAGCAGTTCTTC
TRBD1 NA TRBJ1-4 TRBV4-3 CASSQGRGTTNEKLFF TGCGCCAGCAGCCAAGGCAGGGGGACAACTAATGAAAAACTGTTTTTT
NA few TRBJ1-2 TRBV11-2 CASSPRSGGRYGYTF TGTGCCAGCAGCCCACGTTCTGGGGGACGGTATGGCTACACCTTC
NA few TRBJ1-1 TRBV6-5 CASSRLENLNTEAFF TGTGCCAGCAGTCGACTTGAGAACCTGAACACTGAAGCTTTCTTT
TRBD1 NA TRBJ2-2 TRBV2 CASTPGGIVNTGELFF TGTGCCAGCACCCCAGGGGGAATCGTAAACACCGGGGAGCTGTTTTTT
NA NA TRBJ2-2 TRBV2 CASSELEIISGELFF TGTGCCAGCAGTGAATTGGAGATAATCAGCGGGGAGCTGTTTTTT
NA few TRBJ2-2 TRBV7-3 CASSLNSLAGELFF TGTGCCAGCAGCTTAAATAGCCTAGCCGGGGAGCTGTTTTTT
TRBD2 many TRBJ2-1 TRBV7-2 CASSLQSGTSGAGEQFF TGTGCCAGCAGCCTACAATCCGGGACTAGCGGGGCAGGTGAGCAGTTCTTC
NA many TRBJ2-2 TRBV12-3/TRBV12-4 CASSSRMDTGELFF TGTGCCAGCAGTTCCCGGATGGACACCGGGGAGCTGTTTTTT
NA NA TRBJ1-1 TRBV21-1 CARSGRAVPNTEAFF TGTGCCAGATCAGGCCGGGCGGTCCCGAACACTGAAGCTTTCTTT
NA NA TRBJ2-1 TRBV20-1 CSARGGLPRNEQFF TGCAGTGCAAGGGGGGGGCTCCCCCGCAATGAGCAGTTCTTC
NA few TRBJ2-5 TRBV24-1 CATSPQVGGGETQYF TGTGCCACCAGCCCCCAAGTCGGTGGAGGGGAGACCCAGTACTTC
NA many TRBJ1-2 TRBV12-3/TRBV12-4 CASSLVQGWYGYTF TGTGCCAGCAGTTTAGTACAGGGTTGGTATGGCTACACCTTC
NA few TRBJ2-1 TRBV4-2 CASSPAGGRLSSYNEQFF TGTGCCAGCAGCCCGGCAGGTGGAAGACTGAGCTCCTACAATGAGCAGTTCTTC
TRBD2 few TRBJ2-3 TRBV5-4 CASSPSGTSGRTDTQYF TGTGCCAGCAGCCCGTCCGGGACTAGCGGGCGCACAGATACGCAGTATTTT
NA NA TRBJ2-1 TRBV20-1 CSAGHNEQFF TGCAGTGCTGGACACAATGAGCAGTTCTTC
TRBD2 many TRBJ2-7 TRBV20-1 CSATTSRSSYEQYF TGCAGTGCGACGACTAGCCGGAGCTCCTACGAGCAGTACTTC
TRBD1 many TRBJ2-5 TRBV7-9 CASSRTGGETQYF TGTGCCAGCAGCCGGACAGGGGGGGAGACCCAGTACTTC
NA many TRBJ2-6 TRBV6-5 CASSLQETGANVLTF TGTGCCAGCAGTTTACAGGAGACTGGGGCCAACGTCCTGACTTTC